The clone carrying this TCR beta chain was picked up many times. Its antigen is as yet unknown. This entry belongs to a study of CD8 T cells in ankylosing spondylitis. The study, taken as a whole, reports: Peripheral blood held disease-linked clones only at relatively low frequency, and these were CD8+. Reactive arthritis synovial fluid and blood previously showed some of these motif variants. Seemingly characteristic of ankylosing spondylitis blood was a TCR beta motif consisting of about 8 highly homologous variants.

Making the TCR beta libraries involved quantitative 5'-RACE with molecular barcodes. TCRdb re-called the 5' RACE reads with MiXCR, one entry per CDR3 protein. Among roughly 230,000 distinct CDR3 sequences, roughly a tenth were seen once, and the ten largest hold less than 3%. Material: blood, either unsorted or a sorted T cell fraction (not recorded which). This TCR was sampled from a male donor with ankylosing spondylitis or in good health (not recorded which).

CDR3 amino acids: CASSQLRGGRVDNSPLHF. In DNA, the CDR3 is TGCGCCAGCAGCCAACTTCGTGGGGGGCGCGTTGATAATTCACCCCTCCACTTT. The chain employs TRBV4-1 and TRBJ1-6, with D possibly matching TRBD1 (6 bases). Germline CDR1 is MGHRA and CDR2 is YSYEKL. The ends were cut back, 2 bases at V and 5 bases at J, with 19 bases in the middle. This CDR3 spans 18 amino acids.